The clone carrying this T cell receptor (beta chain) was counted ten times or more. Its target is unknown. The sample comes from a study of response to subunit inactivated influenza vaccine. The J segment lost 2 bases and the V segment lost 6 bases, leaving 11 bases of the junction unmatched. The germline V gene encodes CDR1 SGHKS and CDR2 YYEKEE (reference sequence). The CDR3 spans 17 residues. TCRdb passed the RT-PCR reads through MiXCR, listing each CDR3 protein once. The sample lists around 490,000 distinct CDR3 sequences; approximately 7.7% were seen once. Study findings and constraints: With each seasonal influenza vaccination, the authors suggested, few new T cells are recruited.

The TCR comes from a man between 50 and 69 years old who received an inactivated influenza vaccine. This chain joins TRBV5-5 and TRBJ2-1; 10 positions match TRBD2. The material sequenced was PBMCs from blood, taken around 25 months after vaccination. This CDR3 reads CASNAQWTSGPYNEQFF. CDR3 nucleotides: TGTGCCAGCAACGCACAATGGACTAGCGGACCCTACAATGAGCAGTTCTTC.